The next 8 T cell receptor beta chains were all read from a single sample in a study of blood T cells in healthy people across ages. The second PCR ran roughly 6 to 11 cycles with a sample-barcoded 5' primer and J-beta primers. A single record per CDR3 protein comes from TCRdb applying MiXCR to the 5' RACE reads. Here the sample spans 500,000 to 700,000 distinct CDR3 sequences, approximately 30% being singletons. Source material: blood. The receptors derive from a woman aged 80 or over in good health.

The rearrangement uses TRBV7-8 and TRBJ1-1, with 11 positions matching TRBD1. The CDR3 loop spans 15 amino acids. CDR1 and CDR2 from the germline V gene are SGHVS and FQNEAQ. The trim removed 5 bases at V and 4 bases at J, leaving 6 bases unmatched. In DNA form, the CDR3 reads TGTGCCAGCAGCCCAGCAGGGACAGGGGGCACTGAAGCTTTCTTT. Its translation: CASSPAGTGGTEAFF.

In the case of this clonotype: This clone may be a read error of a much larger clone one base away. The rearrangement uses TRBV12-3 or TRBV12-4 and TRBJ2-3, with 10 nucleotides matching TRBD2. CDR3 size: 15 residues. DNA for the CDR3: TGTGCCAGCAGTTTAGGGACTAGCGGCACAGATGCGCAGTATTTT. This gives the protein CASSLGTSGTDAQYF.

This sequence joins TRBV7-8 and TRBJ1-4; a possible D gene is TRBD1 (5 bases). Per the germline V gene, CDR1 is SGHVS and CDR2 is FQNEAQ. The CDR3 runs to 15 residues. V dropped 4 bases and J dropped 13 bases, with 22 bases sitting between them. The CDR3 region has the DNA TGTGCCAGCAGCTCACGGCAGGGCCCCCGAGGCAGACTGTTTTTT. Its translation is CASSSRQGPRGRLFF. The full variable domain, in which reference TRBV7-8 and TRBJ1-4 provide the parts outside the CDR3, is GAGVSQSPRYKVAKRGQDVALRCDPISGHVSLFWYQQALGQGPEFLTYFQNEAQLDKSGLPSDRFFAERPEGSVSTLKIQRTQQEDSAVYLCASSSRQGPRGRLFFGSGTQLSVL.

J is TRBJ1-1 and V is TRBV5-6; D is unresolved. The CDR3 has 15 amino acids. The V and J ends lost 4 bases and 1 base respectively, with 14 bases between them. Germline CDR1 reads SGHDT; CDR2 reads YYEEEE. The CDR3 here is CASSPTLFSNTEAFF. The CDR3 DNA follows: TGTGCCAGCAGCCCCACCCTCTTCTCGAACACTGAAGCTTTCTTT.

At least ten counts were recorded for this clonotype. V usage is TRBV20-1 and J usage is TRBJ2-3, with 9 bases aligning to TRBD2. The CDR3 contains 15 residues. Germline loops: CDR1 DFQATT, CDR2 SNEGSKA (reference sequence). V was clipped by 6 bases and J by 1 base; unmatched bases: 8. CDR3: CSAKRGDPGTDTQYF. CDR3 DNA: TGCAGTGCCAAGCGGGGGGACCCTGGCACAGATACGCAGTATTTT.

The chain joins TRBV20-1 to TRBJ2-1; 7 bases line up with TRBD2. J was trimmed by 10 bases and V by 4 bases; bases with no gene match: 7. The CDR3 is 12 amino acids. CDR1 is DFQATT and CDR2 is SNEGSKA in the germline V gene (reference sequence). The CDR3 loop is CSAKLAEKEQFF. For the CDR3, the DNA is TGCAGTGCTAAGCTAGCGGAGAAAGAGCAGTTCTTC.

This clonotype was detected many times. This sequence joins TRBV7-9 and TRBJ2-1, with TRBD2 as a possible D gene (5 bases). The CDR3 spans 16 residues. V was shortened by 4 bases and J by 7 bases, with 20 bases between the two germline ends. CDR1 is SEHNR and CDR2 is FQNEAQ in the germline V gene (reference sequence). The CDR3 DNA sequence: TGTGCCAGCAGCTCTCTATCCCAAACCCGGGGAAATGAGCAGTTCTTC. Protein product: CASSSLSQTRGNEQFF.

The rearrangement uses TRBV25-1 and TRBJ2-7; possibly TRBD2 for D (6 bases). Trimming pared 2 bases from V and 0 bases from J, leaving 11 bases between. From germline, CDR1 is MGHDK and CDR2 SYGVNS. The CDR3 length is 15 residues. CDR3 sequence (DNA): TGTGCCAGCAGTGAAATGGCCGGGAGCTCCTACGAGCAGTACTTC. Amino acid sequence: CASSEMAGSSYEQYF.